This T cell receptor (beta chain) was recorded in a study of blood T cell repertoires in COVID-19. Profiled with immunoSEQ multiplex PCR; TCRdb holds only in-frame clones, not every one. The top ten clones hold approximately 19% of a sample with 70,000 or so clones, 82% of them seen once. This CDR3 region has 14 residues. Germline assignment: CDR1 SEHNR and CDR2 FQNEAQ (reference sequence). The V end was cut by 1 base, the J end by 5 bases, with 8 bases between. The sequenced sample consisted of peripheral blood. The V gene is TRBV7-9, the J gene TRBJ1-4, with D perhaps TRBD1 (5 bases). This receptor was taken from a human donor in a cohort sampled during active COVID-19. CDR3 in amino acids: CASSLGSGNEKLFF. DNA for the CDR3: TGTGCCAGCAGCTTAGGGTCAGGGAATGAAAAACTGTTTTTT.